Listed below are T cell receptor beta chains from one sample, sequenced in a study of blood T cell repertoires in COVID-19. Measured with immunoSEQ multiplex PCR; TCRdb has only the in-frame clones, and not every one. Of about 160,000 clones listed, 82% are singletons. Sequencing was carried out using PBMCs or T cells enriched from blood (not recorded which). These receptors all stem from a man in his sixties who had recovered from COVID-19. The CDR3 runs from the conserved cysteine through the conserved F or W.

j_call: TRBJ2-2
v_call: TRBV14
cdr3_aa: CASSQVAGSTGELFF

j_call: TRBJ2-3
v_call: TRBV5-1
cdr3_aa: CASSLQGAASTDTQYF

j_call: TRBJ2-1
v_call: TRBV6-4
cdr3_aa: CASRPTSGSLNEQFF

j_call: TRBJ2-1
v_call: TRBV4-1
cdr3_aa: CASSLRDRPIVSYNEQFF

j_call: TRBJ2-5
v_call: TRBV12-3/TRBV12-4
cdr3_aa: CASSLGPAQYF

j_call: TRBJ1-4
v_call: TRBV11-2
cdr3_aa: CASSRMTGPNEKLFF

j_call: TRBJ2-7
v_call: TRBV6-6
cdr3_aa: CASRGRTGFNEQYF

j_call: TRBJ2-4
v_call: TRBV5-6
cdr3_aa: CASSFQGRENIQYF

j_call: TRBJ2-7
v_call: TRBV10-1
cdr3_aa: CASNFRDRGRFLPYEQYF

j_call: TRBJ2-1
v_call: TRBV5-1
cdr3_aa: CASSPGTSLNEQFF

j_call: TRBJ1-2
v_call: TRBV9
cdr3_aa: CASSVGGSRVGGYTF

j_call: TRBJ1-6
v_call: TRBV6-5
cdr3_aa: CASSPGLNSPLHF

j_call: TRBJ2-3
v_call: TRBV19
cdr3_aa: CASSIPGKSTDTQYF

j_call: TRBJ2-7
v_call: TRBV9
cdr3_aa: CASSIPGTAYEQYF

j_call: TRBJ1-3
v_call: TRBV6-1
cdr3_aa: CASSENFPRGSGNTIYF

j_call: TRBJ2-2
v_call: TRBV7-3
cdr3_aa: CASSLERQSTGELFF

j_call: TRBJ1-1
v_call: TRBV9
cdr3_aa: CASSVSTGVVTEAFF

j_call: TRBJ1-1
v_call: TRBV5-1
cdr3_aa: CASSLDPGYTNTEAFF

j_call: TRBJ2-1
v_call: TRBV14
cdr3_aa: CASSPIELSYNEQFF

j_call: TRBJ1-1
v_call: TRBV10-3
cdr3_aa: CAISGIRGGSTEAFF

j_call: TRBJ1-1
v_call: TRBV25-1
cdr3_aa: CASSELGATGVGTEAFF

j_call: TRBJ2-1
v_call: TRBV5-6
cdr3_aa: CASSNTGGRSSYNEQFF

j_call: TRBJ2-1
v_call: TRBV6-1
cdr3_aa: CASSAPSGRNYNEQFF